The clone carrying this T cell receptor beta chain was picked up a small number of times. The antigen remains unidentified. MiXCR, applied by TCRdb to the 5' RACE reads, yields one record per CDR3 protein. This sample carries a few hundred thousand distinct CDR3 sequences, about 8.5% of them seen once, and the ten largest clones take about 3%. The CDR3 loop spans 15 amino acids. The junction had 8 bases not matched to a gene; V was cut back by 5 bases and J by 5 bases. The source of the sample is a study of identical twins. Study-level points and caveats: Some out-of-frame alpha sequences were shared by twins, and these showed excess low generation probability.

These data were also reused for a study on yellow fever vaccine responses in identical twins.

The receptor was derived from a woman between 18 and 29 years old in good health. V gene TRBV12-3 or TRBV12-4 combines with J gene TRBJ2-5; 10 bases match TRBD1. Sequenced input: CD8+ T cells sorted from blood. CDR3 sequence: CASSDPGTGVETQYF. The CDR3 DNA reads TGTGCCAGCAGTGATCCCGGGACAGGGGTTGAGACCCAGTACTTC.